This TCR beta chain was recovered during a study of neurological immune-mediated disorders. Findings and caveats of the study: Expansion of TCR clones was greatest in HTLV-1-associated myelopathy and smallest in multiple sclerosis, where it fell below that of healthy controls. Expanded clones shared no identical CDR3 amino acid sequences across subjects, which suggested private TCR-beta repertoires in all groups.

Documented time point: longitudinal time-point 1 (baseline). 5'RACE employing 10-nucleotide random UMIs yielded the cDNA. A single record per CDR3 protein comes from TCRdb applying MiXCR to the 5' RACE reads. Seen here are tens of thousands of distinct CDR3 sequences, approximately 13% observed once, and the top ten hold roughly 4.2%. This clonotype occurred many times. Its antigen is not known. Trimming removed 0 bases at V and 4 bases at J, with 10 bases between. Germline V lookup: CDR1 SGHRS, CDR2 YFSETQ. CDR3 length: 14 residues. The sample comprised PBMCs. V and J are TRBV5-1 and TRBJ1-2; D possibly corresponds to TRBD1 (6 bases). The TCR sequence derives from a female donor with HTLV-1-associated myelopathy (HAM/TSP). CDR3 nucleotides: TGCGCCAGCAGCTTGGACAGGGACGCCTATGGCTACACCTTC. Translated, it gives CASSLDRDAYGYTF.